These 18 T cell receptor beta chains came from one sample sequenced in a study of cytomegalovirus exposure and HLA in healthy donors. Using immunoSEQ multiplex PCR, the repertoire was profiled, and TCRdb retains in-frame clones only, with some absent. The sample records over 110,000 clones, roughly nine tenths being singletons. Sequenced material: PBMCs. Receptors were obtained from a man aged 18 to 30 in good health and CMV-seronegative.

The chain joins TRBV18 to TRBJ2-1, with 11 bases identical to TRBD1. V gave up 6 bases and J gave up 6 bases; unmatched junction bases: 7. This CDR3 region has 15 residues. In germline, CDR1 is KGHSH, CDR2 LQKENI. DNA of the CDR3: TGTGCCAGCTCCCAGGGGACAGGGGGAAGCAATGAGCAGTTCTTC. This encodes CASSQGTGGSNEQFF.

The chain is built from TRBV28 and TRBJ1-2, with TRBD1 matching 7 bases. The junction had 9 bases not matched to a gene; V was cut back by 4 bases and J by 7 bases. The germline gives CDR1 MDHEN, CDR2 SYDVKM. This CDR3 is 14 amino acids long. CDR3: CASSSPTGVFGYTF. For the CDR3, the DNA is TGTGCCAGCAGTTCACCAACAGGGGTATTTGGCTACACCTTC.

The V gene is TRBV27, the J gene TRBJ2-7; 12 bases map to TRBD1. Germline assignment: CDR1 MNHEY and CDR2 SMNVEV (reference sequence). The CDR3 runs 14 residues. Unmatched junction bases numbered 1, after V lost 2 bases and J lost 5 bases. Written as DNA, the CDR3 is TGTGCCAGCAGTTTAGGGACAGGGGGCAACGAGCAGTACTTC. Protein: CASSLGTGGNEQYF.

V gene TRBV6-5 combines with J gene TRBJ2-5; 9 bases agree with TRBD2. V shed 2 bases and J 4 bases; nucleotides not matched to a gene: 5. The CDR3 spans 15 residues. Germline CDR1 MNHEY, CDR2 SVGAGI. Written as DNA, the CDR3 is TGTGCCAGCAGTTACGATCCTAGCGGGGCAGAGACCCAGTACTTC. Its translation is CASSYDPSGAETQYF.

The J gene is TRBJ2-3, the V gene TRBV25-1; the match to TRBD1 covers 8 bases. Germline assignment: CDR1 MGHDK and CDR2 SYGVNS. The CDR3 consists of 12 residues. Trimming removed 2 bases from V and 12 bases from J; junction bases left unmatched: 4. The CDR3 DNA reads as TGTGCCAGCAGTGAAAACAGGGGGATCCAGTATTTT. Translating gives CASSENRGIQYF.

The chain joins TRBV10-3 to TRBJ1-2; 9 bases match TRBD1. The trim removed 6 bases at V and 2 bases at J, leaving 4 bases unmatched. CDR3 length: 14 amino acids. CDR1 is ENHRY and CDR2 is SYGVKD in the germline V gene. CDR3 loop: CAISGTGINYGYTF. Written as DNA, the CDR3 is TGTGCCATCAGCGGGACAGGGATCAACTATGGCTACACCTTC.

The genes are TRBV13 and TRBJ2-5; unclear D gene. Deletions cut 0 bases from V and 6 bases from J, with 5 bases between. Germline V gene lookup returns CDR1 PRHDT and CDR2 FYEKMQ (reference sequence). This CDR3 contains 12 residues. CDR3 in DNA: TGTGCCAGCAGCTTAGGGGGCCAGACCCAGTACTTC. Translation: CASSLGGQTQYF. Full variable domain (remainder filled in from reference TRBV13 and TRBJ2-5): AAGVIQSPRHLIKEKRETATLKCYPIPRHDTVYWYQQGPGQDPQFLISFYEKMQSDKGSIPDRFSAQQFSDYHSELNMSSLELGDSALYFCASSLGGQTQYFGPGTRLLVL.

This sequence joins TRBV27 and TRBJ1-5; D may be TRBD1 (6 bases). The V end was cut by 0 bases, the J end by 6 bases, with 15 bases between. Per the germline V gene, CDR1 is MNHEY and CDR2 is SMNVEV (reference sequence). The CDR3 length is 16 residues. CDR3 nucleotides: TGTGCCAGCAGTTTATCTGCAGGGGAATACGGTCAGCCCCAGCATTTT. Translating it yields CASSLSAGEYGQPQHF.

This clone was seen a few times. The CDR3 region has the DNA TGTGCCAGCAGCGTGAGGGAGACCCAGTACTTC. It encodes CASSVRETQYF. This chain joins TRBV5-6 and TRBJ2-5; the D is unclear. Trimming stripped 4 bases from V and 5 bases from J, with 6 bases between. Germline CDR1 is SGHDT and CDR2 is YYEEEE. This CDR3 is 11 amino acids long.

This chain's CDR3 is CAWSEDSVRNYGYTF. CDR3 coding DNA: TGTGCCTGGAGTGAGGACAGCGTACGAAACTATGGCTACACCTTC. This sequence joins TRBV30 and TRBJ1-2; weak D call: TRBD1 (6 bases). This CDR3 spans 15 amino acids. The germline CDR1 and CDR2 sequences are GTSNPN and SVGIG (reference sequence). V lost 1 base and J lost 2, with 14 bases in between. Full variable domain (remainder filled in from reference TRBV30 and TRBJ1-2): SQTIHQWPATLVQPVGSPLSLECTVEGTSNPNLYWYRQAAGRGLQLLFYSVGIGQISSEVPQNLSASRPQDRQFILSSKKLLLSDSGFYLCAWSEDSVRNYGYTFGSGTRLTVV.

The rearrangement uses TRBV6-1 and TRBJ1-5; D is ambiguous. Germline lookup yields CDR1 MNHNS and CDR2 SASEGT. Deletions cut 0 bases from V and 6 bases from J, with 9 bases between. The CDR3 covers 14 residues. The CDR3, as DNA: TGTGCCAGCAGTGAAGCAAGTCATAGTCAGCCCCAGCATTTT. Translation: CASSEASHSQPQHF.

In its sample, this clone was seen a few times. This chain links TRBV5-4 with TRBJ1-2; TRBD1 agrees at 7 bases. CDR1 and CDR2 (germline): SGHNT, YYREEE (reference sequence). J gave up 4 bases and V 4 bases, and 4 bases lay outside the gene matches. The CDR3 contains 13 residues. This chain's CDR3 is CASSPGQIYGYTF. DNA for the CDR3: TGTGCCAGCAGCCCGGGACAGATCTATGGCTACACCTTC.

This CDR3 reads CASSPPGATEAFF. The CDR3, as DNA: TGTGCCAGCTCACCACCAGGGGCCACTGAAGCTTTCTTT. This chain uses TRBV18 with TRBJ1-1; TRBD1 is a possible D gene (5 bases). Trimming shortened V by 0 bases and J by 4 bases, and 6 bases separated the two germline ends. Per germline, CDR1 KGHSH and CDR2 LQKENI. This CDR3 contains 13 residues.

J is TRBJ2-1 and V is TRBV27, with TRBD2 matching 12 bases. CDR1 and CDR2 from the germline V gene are MNHEY and SMNVEV (reference sequence). J gave up 9 bases and V 5 bases, and 8 bases lay outside the gene matches. This CDR3 has 15 residues. CDR3 DNA sequence: TGTGCCAGCAGTCGAACTAGCGGGGGGAAAGGTGAGCAGTTCTTC. Amino acid sequence: CASSRTSGGKGEQFF.

The chain couples TRBV4-1 to TRBJ2-3; D not resolved. CDR3 size: 18 residues. V lost 6 bases, J lost 5 bases, and 27 bases lay in between. Germline CDR1 is MGHRA and CDR2 is YSYEKL. CDR3 in amino acids: CASRAPGVPLQNRDTQYF. CDR3 in DNA: TGCGCCAGCAGAGCCCCCGGTGTCCCCCTCCAAAATCGAGATACGCAGTATTTT.

This chain connects TRBV6-1 to TRBJ1-5, with a possible D match to TRBD1 (5 bases). V was clipped by 2 bases and J by 11 bases, with 19 bases between them. This CDR3 has 15 residues. Per germline, CDR1 MNHNS and CDR2 SASEGT. CDR3 sequence: CASSERLNTGSTQHF. CDR3 in DNA: TGTGCCAGCAGTGAACGGCTAAATACAGGAAGTACCCAGCATTTT.

This CDR3 is CASSEAAGTIYGYTF. The CDR3 nucleotides read TGTGCCAGCAGTGAAGCAGCCGGGACTATCTATGGCTACACCTTC. The V and J genes are TRBV2 and TRBJ1-2, with a tentative D call TRBD1 (5 bases). From germline, CDR1 is SNHLY and CDR2 FYNNEI. The CDR3 is 15 residues long. Trimming stripped 0 bases from V and 4 bases from J, with 12 bases between. The full variable domain, completed using reference TRBV2 and TRBJ1-2, is EPEVTQTPSHQVTQMGQEVILRCVPISNHLYFYWYRQILGQKVEFLVSFYNNEISEKSEIFDDQFSVERPDGSNFTLKIRSTKLEDSAMYFCASSEAAGTIYGYTFGSGTRLTVV.

J is TRBJ2-3 and V is TRBV19, with 11 positions matching TRBD2. The V gene's germline CDR1 is LNHDA and CDR2 SQIVND (reference sequence). The J segment lost 3 bases and the V segment lost 4 bases, leaving 12 bases of the junction unmatched. The CDR3 covers 18 residues. As DNA, the CDR3 is TGTGCCAGTAGTACCCAGATTACTAGCGGGAGTAATACAGATACGCAGTATTTT. Translating gives CASSTQITSGSNTDTQYF.